Listed here is a single TCR beta chain. The target of this receptor is not known. No base-level quality is on record; no much larger clone is a single base apart. This sample was taken from a study of shared clonotypes between healthy human individuals (dated by TCRdb to 2019 to 2021). Context from the whole study: The cohort comprised a couple of women and three men aged 18 to 49 years. Per donor, three plates each were used for CD4 naive and CD4 memory, two for CD8 naive, and one for CD8 memory. The study deeply sequenced blood TCR repertoires of 5 or 6 healthy adults to estimate repertoire size and the extent of clonotype sharing between individuals. Libraries were prepared and TCR repertoires were sequenced by different laboratories using diverse techniques, in order to increase sequencing depth and limit assay-specific biases. Between about 0.94 and 8.9 billion PBMCs per donor were obtained by leukapheresis. Beyond this particular receptor, the publication reports: Estimated clonotype richness was generally larger for naive than for memory subsets. When four donors were compared, the shared fraction of clonotypes was roughly 5% for naive CD4, roughly 3.4% for naive CD8, 2% to 2.5% for memory CD4, and less than 0.45% for memory CD8. Rarefaction of sorted-subset datasets indicated incomplete sequencing despite the large sequencing depth. Based on pairwise subsampling, the degree of clonotype sharing among donors was expected to be affected by sequencing depth. Clonotypes shared by all four sorted-subset donors showed higher generation probabilities than non-shared clonotypes. Only blood was sampled, and tissue TCR repertoires likely differ from those in blood. Because the study included a small number of donors, the genetic and exposure-history diversity represented was limited.

Using the deep immunoSEQ assay, multiplex PCR amplified TCR CDR3 regions from genomic DNA. Extracted genomic DNA from each cell subset was distributed evenly across all wells of several immunoSEQ 96-well plates, and each plate was treated as a replicate. For sorted subsets, each replicate PCR was loaded with 200 ng genomic DNA, equivalent to about 30,000 T cell genomes. Purified libraries were quantified with a Qubit 3.0 fluorometer, sized on a Bioanalyzer 2100, and re-quantified with the KAPA Library Quantification kit. Each immunoSEQ 96-well plate was sequenced on its own single-read 150-cycle Illumina NextSeq 550 flow cell. Regarding the original processing steps: Because the immunoSEQ output included only junctional sequences and no quality scores, the filtering could not be the same as the filtering used for full-length reads. Sequences were annotated with PyIR, a Python wrapper for IgBLAST v1.9, and V/J genes and CDR3 were assigned using IMGT germline references. Reads with weak V/J assignments (E-value above 1e-6), missing CDR3, stop codons, out-of-frame junctions, or ambiguous translated residues were removed. V3J clonotypes were defined as sequences sharing an identical inferred V gene, J gene, and CDR3 amino acid sequence. To compute the percentage overlap between repertoires, the number of shared unique clonotypes was divided by the size of the smaller repertoire. RTK rarefaction, the Chao1 estimator, and Recon v2.1 estimates of unobserved clonotypes were used to assess repertoire richness. OLGA was used to compute generation probabilities for all TCRbeta clonotypes that the gDNA method yielded from a few donors. TCRdb provides this immuneACCESS table in a form limited to in-frame rearrangements. Some clones are lacking; in checked studies, under half of them reflect an unresolved V gene, and why the rest are absent is not known. V, J and clone size were drawn from that table, and D and trimming were deduced from the DNA. The sample table shows a few million clones, and just under 95% are seen once. The leading ten clones occupy under 2% of the sample.

The junction carries 34 bases between V and J, which are trimmed by 0 bases and 15 bases respectively. CDR1 and CDR2, per the germline V gene, are SGDLS and YYNGEE. Spanning cysteine to phenylalanine, the CDR3 consists of 19 amino acids. Only the CDR3 portion is preserved as DNA: 57 bases, with reading frame beginning at the first base. CD8 naive samples consisted of CD45RO-negative cells that were positively selected for CCR7, yielding a CD45RA+CCR7+ population without TemRA cells. The donors were healthy, HIV-negative adults who had no recently reported acute infections or vaccinations. Every donor was a Caucasian adult living in Nashville, Tennessee, USA. Blood was obtained by leukapheresis, after which PBMCs were separated by Ficoll-Histopaque density gradient centrifugation and cryopreserved in liquid nitrogen vapor phase. Analytical flow cytometry was used to check the purity and quantity of every magnetically sorted T cell population. Genomic DNA was isolated from every sorted fraction and measured by UV absorbance on a Nanodrop 2000c.

The rearranged chain carries TRBV9 and TRBJ2-1; TRBD2 is a weak D gene call, 6 bases matching. The sequence derives from a man between 18 and 35 years old in good health. Some clones in this sample may be carry-over from other donors' samples. Sequenced material: naive CD8+ T cells from PBMCs. The intended sense of this specimen's cell subset or site label: CD45RA+CCR7+. The nucleotides are TGTGCCAGCAGCGTAGAGGGAGTGAGTCTTTCATCCAGACTAGGAGGGCCGTTCTTC. Its coded protein is CASSVEGVSLSSRLGGPFF.